Each of the 23 T cell receptor beta chains below was sequenced from the same sample in a study of blood T cells in healthy people across ages. A second PCR of about 7 to 12 cycles used a sample-barcoded 5' primer and a J-beta primer mix. Each CDR3 protein is one row after TCRdb ran MiXCR on the 5' RACE reads. The top ten hold about 23% of the sample, which has some 1.8 million distinct CDR3 sequences, roughly two fifths seen once. The sample consisted of blood. These receptors were taken from a human donor in good health.

This clonotype was seen more than once but under ten times. The chain carries TRBV7-2 and TRBJ1-5, with TRBD1 matching 7 bases. Trimming at V came to 5 bases and at J to 7 bases, leaving 8 bases not matched to a gene. CDR3 length equals 14 residues. Looked up from germline, CDR1 is SGHTA and CDR2 is FQGNSA. The DNA of the CDR3 is TGTGCCAGCAGCGCCCGGACAGGCAGGCAGCCCCAGCATTTT. This gives the protein CASSARTGRQPQHF.

The chain joins TRBV7-2 to TRBJ2-4; TRBD2 aligns across 8 bases. Gene TRBJ2-7 matches the end of the DNA better, so the J call may be wrong. Looked up from germline, CDR1 is SGHTA and CDR2 is FQGNSA. The CDR3 runs 14 residues. The CDR3 spells CASSSSGGSNEQYF. The CDR3 DNA follows: TGTGCCAGCAGCTCCAGCGGGGGTTCCAACGAGCAGTACTTC.

This clonotype was detected only once. The chain links TRBV7-2 to TRBJ2-5; 8 positions agree with TRBD2. V lost 1 base and J lost 0; bases outside the gene matches: 1. The CDR3 contains 15 residues. Germline lookup yields CDR1 SGHTA and CDR2 FQGNSA. CDR3 amino acids: CASSLVSGNQETQYF. The CDR3 DNA reads as TGTGCCAGCAGCTTAGTTAGCGGGAACCAAGAGACCCAGTACTTC.

This clonotype was seen a handful of times. V is TRBV29-1 and J is TRBJ1-4; D not resolved. The V end was cut by 5 bases, the J end by 7 bases, with 20 bases between. The length of the CDR3 is 15 residues. In germline, CDR1 is SQVTM, CDR2 ANQGSEA. The CDR3 nucleotides read TGCAGCGTTAAGGGTGTAACCGAACTGGGTGAAAAACTGTTTTTT. Encoded protein: CSVKGVTELGEKLFF.

The V gene is TRBV20-1, the J gene TRBJ2-7; perhaps D is TRBD1 or TRBD2 (6 bases each). Trimming took 5 bases from V and 4 from J, leaving 15 bases between them. Germline lookup yields CDR1 DFQATT and CDR2 SNEGSKA (reference sequence). The length of the CDR3 is 13 residues. CDR3 sequence reads: CSAVRGLEYEQYF. DNA for the CDR3: TGCAGTGCTGTTCGGGGGCTGGAGTACGAGCAGTACTTC.

This clonotype was found a few times. The chain links TRBV9 to TRBJ1-6; perhaps TRBD1 as D (6 bases). V was pared by 2 bases and J by 6 bases, with 9 bases between. Looked up from germline, CDR1 is SGDLS and CDR2 is YYNGEE. The CDR3 consists of 14 residues. Here the CDR3 DNA reads TGTGCCAGCAGCGTCGACAGGTTTAATTCACCCCTCCACTTT. The encoded protein is CASSVDRFNSPLHF.

This clonotype has at least ten counts. This chain connects TRBV20-1 to TRBJ2-1; weak D call: TRBD1 (6 bases). This CDR3 is built from 16 residues. V shed 0 bases and J shed 8 bases, with 20 bases lying between them. Germline V gene lookup returns CDR1 DFQATT and CDR2 SNEGSKA (reference sequence). The CDR3 DNA follows: TGCAGTGCTAGAGATACCGGGACCCCAGGGGCTGATGAGCAGTTCTTC. Its translation: CSARDTGTPGADEQFF.

This sequence joins TRBV6-1 and TRBJ2-1; D may be TRBD1 (6 bases). Near its end, the DNA agrees better with TRBJ2-7, so the J call may be wrong. The CDR3 has 16 residues. Germline V gene data show CDR1 as MNHNS and CDR2 as SASEGT. The DNA of the CDR3 is TGTGCCAGCAGGGGTTATACAGGGTACTCCTCCTACGAGCAGTACTTC. The encoded protein is CASRGYTGYSSYEQYF.

About this clonotype itself: Just one base apart from a much larger clone, this may be a read error. The V gene is TRBV20-1, the J gene TRBJ2-1, with a weak D call TRBD2 (6 bases). Germline lookup yields CDR1 DFQATT and CDR2 SNEGSKA (reference sequence). V lost 0 bases and J lost 10, with 31 bases in between. The CDR3 sequence is 19 residues long. CDR3 DNA: TGCAGTGCTAGAGATCACGGGTTTGGGCTAGCGACGTTAACCTACGAGCAGTTCTTC. Protein: CSARDHGFGLATLTYEQFF.

The chain employs TRBV5-6 and TRBJ2-6; D is tentatively TRBD1 or TRBD2 (5 bases each). The CDR3 extends over 16 amino acids. V lost 2 bases and J 3 bases, leaving 12 bases between the germline ends. CDR1 is SGHDT, CDR2 YYEEEE, per germline. The CDR3 loop is CASSFRGANGANVLTF. The CDR3 DNA is TGTGCCAGCAGCTTCCGGGGCGCGAATGGGGCCAACGTCCTGACTTTC.

The chain is built from TRBV7-2 and TRBJ1-2; D gene ambiguous. The germline CDR1 and CDR2 sequences are SGHTA and FQGNSA. CDR3 length equals 14 residues. V was cut by 4 bases and J by 5 bases, with 14 bases left in between. CDR3 DNA sequence: TGTGCCAGCAGCTCCAGAGGAAGAGAATATGGCTACACCTTC. Protein sequence: CASSSRGREYGYTF.

This clonotype was observed a few times. V and J are TRBV7-9 and TRBJ2-7, with D perhaps being TRBD1 or TRBD2 (5 bases each). CDR3 length: 14 residues. Trimming pared 1 base from V and 3 bases from J, leaving 10 bases between. Germline CDR1 reads SEHNR; CDR2 reads FQNEAQ (reference sequence). The CDR3 DNA sequence: TGTGCCAGCAGCTTAGGGGACCTGGGCTACGAGCAGTACTTC. Its translation: CASSLGDLGYEQYF.

This clonotype was seen just once. One junction end does not reproduce the germline sequence, and a read error may be involved. This chain uses TRBV4-2 with TRBJ2-5; 7 bases line up with TRBD2. CDR3 length equals 16 residues. CDR1 is LGHNA, CDR2 YNFKEQ, per germline. The CDR3 reads CAGSQDRGGELETQYF. CDR3 DNA sequence: TGTGCCGGCAGCCAAGATAGGGGAGGGGAACTGGAGACCCAGTACTTC.

This clonotype was seen more than once but under ten times. The chain combines TRBV7-2 with TRBJ1-1; the D is unclear. V lost 3 bases, J lost 4 bases, and 9 bases lay in between. Looked up from germline, CDR1 is SGHTA and CDR2 is FQGNSA. This CDR3 region has 13 residues. Here the CDR3 DNA reads TGTGCCAGCAGCTTCGCCGGGGTCACTGAAGCTTTCTTT. This codes for CASSFAGVTEAFF.

The table lists this clonotype with a few counts. The chain couples TRBV20-1 to TRBJ2-4, with a possible D match to TRBD1 (5 bases). V was pared by 6 bases and J by 2 bases, with 17 bases between. Per germline, CDR1 DFQATT and CDR2 SNEGSKA (reference sequence). The CDR3 consists of 15 residues. This chain's CDR3 is CSAGVAGHTKNIQYF. The CDR3, as DNA: TGCAGTGCAGGGGTGGCAGGTCACACCAAAAACATTCAGTACTTC.

The gene calls are TRBV6-4 and TRBJ2-3, with D hard to call. Trimming shortened V by 4 bases and J by 6 bases, and 11 bases separated the two germline ends. This CDR3 region has 13 residues. The germline V gene has CDR1 MRHNA and CDR2 SNTAGT. The CDR3 loop is CASSVSVEDTQYF. As DNA, the CDR3 is TGTGCCAGCAGTGTATCCGTTGAGGATACGCAGTATTTT.

The V and J genes are TRBV4-2 and TRBJ1-2; 10 nucleotides line up with TRBD1. In germline, CDR1 is LGHNA, CDR2 YNFKEQ. The CDR3 is 15 residues long. With 3 bases clipped from V and 4 bases from J, the junction kept 5 bases outside the gene matches. The DNA for the CDR3 is TGTGCCAGCAGCCAGACCGGGACAGGGGCCTATGGCTACACCTTC. The encoded protein is CASSQTGTGAYGYTF.

This rearrangement joins TRBV7-2 to TRBJ1-2; tentative D call: TRBD1 (5 bases). This CDR3 has 14 amino acids. Germline V gives CDR1 SGHTA, CDR2 FQGNSA. Deletions cut 5 bases from V and 5 bases from J, with 15 bases between. The CDR3 DNA reads TGTGCCAGCAGCCCCCCGGGGGTGAATTATGGCTACACCTTC. This codes for CASSPPGVNYGYTF.

The rearrangement joins TRBV9 to TRBJ2-1, with D maybe TRBD2 (5 bases). Germline V gene data show CDR1 as SGDLS and CDR2 as YYNGEE. V was cut by 0 bases and J by 5 bases, with 15 bases left in between. The CDR3 sequence is 16 residues long. This CDR3 reads CASSVGVLVGNNEQFF. The CDR3 bases are TGTGCCAGCAGCGTAGGGGTACTAGTGGGCAACAATGAGCAGTTCTTC.

Regarding this clonotype: The germline gene is not matched at one end of the junction; a read error may be the cause. This sequence joins TRBV18 and TRBJ1-4; the D gene is possibly TRBD1 (5 bases). The CDR3 totals 15 residues. CDR1 and CDR2 (germline): KGHSH, LQKENI. In DNA form, the CDR3 reads TGTGCCAGCTCACCTACCTACAGGAATAATGAAAAACGGTTTTTT. Amino acids: CASSPTYRNNEKRFF.

To note about this clonotype: The limits of the CDR3 on the DNA are not certain, so only TCRdb's listed CDR3 is given. V is TRBV29-1 and J is TRBJ1-2. Germline values: CDR1 SQVTM, CDR2 ANQGSEA. With termini counted, the CDR3 has 22 amino acids. The CDR3 is CSVSPVLVGETQYFGPGYGYTF.

The chain recombines TRBV20-1 with TRBJ2-7; TRBD2 agrees at 11 bases. With 5 bases clipped from V and 7 bases from J, the junction kept 13 bases outside the gene matches. Germline values: CDR1 DFQATT, CDR2 SNEGSKA (reference sequence). CDR3 length: 15 amino acids. The CDR3 DNA sequence: TGCAGTGCTTCATTAGCGGGGGGGCCCTACAATGAGCAGTACTTC. Translated, it gives CSASLAGGPYNEQYF.

The sample holds one count of this clonotype. Compared with germline, one end of the junction differs, possibly owing to a read error. J is TRBJ1-1 and V is TRBV24-1, with 9 bases lining up with TRBD1. CDR1 is KGHDR and CDR2 is SFDVKD in the germline V gene. The CDR3 extends over 17 amino acids. Here the CDR3 DNA reads TGTACCACCAGTGGGACAGGGAAGGGGACGGTGAACACTGAAGCTTTCTTT. This gives the protein CTTSGTGKGTVNTEAFF.